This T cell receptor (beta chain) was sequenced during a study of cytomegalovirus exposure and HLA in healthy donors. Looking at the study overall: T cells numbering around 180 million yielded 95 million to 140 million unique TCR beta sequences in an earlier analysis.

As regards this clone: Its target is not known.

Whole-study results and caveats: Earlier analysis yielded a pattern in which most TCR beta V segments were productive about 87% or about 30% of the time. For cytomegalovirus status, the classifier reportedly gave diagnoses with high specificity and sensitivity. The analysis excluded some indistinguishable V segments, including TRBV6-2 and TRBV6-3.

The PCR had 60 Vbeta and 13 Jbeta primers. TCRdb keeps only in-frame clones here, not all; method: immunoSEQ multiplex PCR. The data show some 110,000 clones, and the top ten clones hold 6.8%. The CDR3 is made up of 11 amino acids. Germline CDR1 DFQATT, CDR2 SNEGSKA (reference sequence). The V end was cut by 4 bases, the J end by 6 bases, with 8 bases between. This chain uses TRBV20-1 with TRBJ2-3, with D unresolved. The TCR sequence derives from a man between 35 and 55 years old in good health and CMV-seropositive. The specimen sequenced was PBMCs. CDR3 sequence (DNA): TGCAGTGCTACTCTGAGGGATACGCAGTATTTT. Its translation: CSATLRDTQYF.